The 14 T cell receptor beta chains given below trace back to one sample, sequenced in a study of blood T cell repertoires in COVID-19 (TCRdb year 2020). The library was built by means of the immunoSEQ multiplex PCR assay. TCRdb retrieved this table from immuneACCESS and kept in-frame rearrangements only. Not all clones are present; in checked studies, unresolved V genes account for under half, and no reason is known for the remainder. Within this sample are 200,000 to 250,000 clones, with less than 85% of them counted one time only. Around 3.5% of the sample rests with the top ten. Sequences were obtained from peripheral blood. Receptor source: a woman aged 80 or over with acute or convalescent COVID-19.

The genes are TRBV7-9 and TRBJ1-3; TRBD1 agrees at 7 bases. Trimming took 1 base from V and 3 from J; bases not matched to a gene: 6. The CDR3 covers 16 residues. Per germline, CDR1 SEHNR and CDR2 FQNEAQ (reference sequence). The CDR3 coding sequence is TGTGCCAGCAGCTTAGAAGGGGGCGCTAATGGAAACACCATATATTTT. Its protein product is CASSLEGGANGNTIYF.

This clone has more than one count but fewer than ten. This chain links TRBV24-1 with TRBJ1-1; D may be TRBD1 (5 bases). Germline V lookup: CDR1 KGHDR, CDR2 SFDVKD. The CDR3 has 16 amino acids. V dropped 4 bases and J dropped 2 bases, with 16 bases sitting between them. CDR3 residues: CATSDLKPGINTEAFF. Written as DNA, the CDR3 is TGTGCCACCAGTGACCTTAAACCAGGGATAAACACTGAAGCTTTCTTT.

The chain employs TRBV4-1 and TRBJ1-6; weak D call: TRBD1 (5 bases). The germline V gene has CDR1 MGHRA and CDR2 YSYEKL. The CDR3 runs 15 residues. The V and J ends lost 0 bases and 7 bases respectively, with 10 bases between them. The CDR3 coding sequence is TGCGCCAGCAGCCAAGAGGGGCTGGTGAATTCACCCCTCCACTTT. It translates to CASSQEGLVNSPLHF.

V usage is TRBV19 and J usage is TRBJ1-1; 8 bases align to TRBD1. The germline CDR1 and CDR2 sequences are LNHDA and SQIVND (reference sequence). This CDR3 has 15 residues. The V segment lost 6 bases and the J segment 1 base; nucleotides outside the gene matches: 7. The CDR3 DNA follows: TGTGCCAGTAGCCTCCAGGGGGCCGGGAACACTGAAGCTTTCTTT. Encoded protein: CASSLQGAGNTEAFF.

The chain links TRBV7-9 to TRBJ2-7; D might be TRBD2 (5 bases). The ends were cut back, 1 base at V and 5 bases at J, with 12 bases in the middle. The CDR3 is 14 amino acids. CDR1 SEHNR and CDR2 FQNEAQ come from the germline V gene (reference sequence). CDR3 in amino acids: CASSLEVRENEQYF. CDR3 DNA sequence: TGTGCCAGCAGCTTAGAGGTCCGGGAAAACGAGCAGTACTTC.

V usage is TRBV7-2 and J usage is TRBJ2-4; weak D call: TRBD2 (6 bases). There are 14 residues in the CDR3. Germline CDR1 is SGHTA and CDR2 is FQGNSA. V lost 5 bases and J 8 bases, leaving 16 bases between the germline ends. The chain's CDR3 is CASSPGRWGDIQYF. The CDR3 DNA is TGTGCCAGCAGCCCAGGCCGGTGGGGGGACATTCAGTACTTC.

The chain carries TRBV30 and TRBJ1-1; TRBD1 matches 7 bases. CDR1 is GTSNPN, CDR2 SVGIG, per germline (reference sequence). This CDR3 comprises 14 residues. Trimming cost V 3 bases and J 2 bases; bases outside gene matches: 6. CDR3 sequence: CAWSPQGGNTEAFF. CDR3 DNA: TGTGCCTGGAGCCCGCAGGGGGGTAACACTGAAGCTTTCTTT.

This sequence joins TRBV19 and TRBJ1-5; D is possibly TRBD1 (6 bases). This CDR3 spans 15 amino acids. Trimming pared 4 bases from V and 4 bases from J, leaving 14 bases between. Germline CDR1 LNHDA, CDR2 SQIVND (reference sequence). The CDR3 here is CASSNGQRDNQPQHF. Written as DNA, the CDR3 is TGTGCCAGTAGTAATGGACAGAGGGATAATCAGCCCCAGCATTTT.

The chain uses TRBV7-2 and TRBJ1-1; D is perhaps TRBD1 (6 bases). This CDR3 has 14 residues. The germline V gene has CDR1 SGHTA and CDR2 FQGNSA. V shed 2 bases and J shed 1 base, with 8 bases lying between them. CDR3 sequence (DNA): TGTGCCAGCAGCTTACAGGGGACGAACACTGAAGCTTTCTTT. Translating gives CASSLQGTNTEAFF.

The V call is TRBV10-1, the J call TRBJ2-3; 9 positions agree with TRBD2. Germline trimming cut 3 bases from V and 0 bases from J; bases unmatched to any gene: 7. The CDR3 spans 17 residues. Looked up from germline, CDR1 is WNHNN and CDR2 is SYGVQD (reference sequence). The CDR3 bases are TGCGCCAGCAGTGAAGGGGCGGGGGGGCCAAGCACAGATACGCAGTATTTT. It is translated as CASSEGAGGPSTDTQYF.

The chain employs TRBV7-6 and TRBJ2-6; tentatively, D is TRBD1 (6 bases). The germline V gene encodes CDR1 SGHVS and CDR2 FNYEAQ. Trimming stripped 2 bases from V and 1 base from J, with 12 bases between. The CDR3 runs 17 residues. In nucleotides, the CDR3 is TGTGCCAGCAGCTTAATCAGGGGTAGGTCTGGGGCCAACGTCCTGACTTTC. This gives the protein CASSLIRGRSGANVLTF.

The rearrangement joins TRBV28 to TRBJ2-7; D possibly corresponds to TRBD2 (7 bases). Germline V lookup: CDR1 MDHEN, CDR2 SYDVKM. Trimming left V 10 bases short and J 7 bases short, with 20 bases between. The CDR3 is 13 amino acids. CDR3 sequence (DNA): TGTGCCACCGATGCTGGGGGGGCGCGAGAGCAGTACTTC. Its protein product is CATDAGGAREQYF.

The chain uses TRBV11-3 and TRBJ2-7; possible D gene TRBD1, 6 bases. Trimming took off 8 bases at V and 2 bases at J, with 16 bases between the two ends. Germline CDR1 reads SGHNT; CDR2 reads YENEEA. The CDR3 runs to 14 residues. The CDR3 here is CASQPGHFAYEQYF. CDR3 bases: TGTGCCAGCCAACCGGGACACTTCGCCTACGAGCAGTACTTC.

This clone was recorded a few times. The gene calls are TRBV5-1 and TRBJ2-7; D remains unclear. V lost 0 bases and J 3 bases, leaving 7 bases between the germline ends. This CDR3 comprises 13 residues. CDR1 is SGHRS and CDR2 is YFSETQ in the germline V gene. The CDR3: CASSLGHDYEQYF. CDR3 in DNA: TGCGCCAGCAGCTTGGGACACGACTACGAGCAGTACTTC.